Below, 25 T cell receptor beta chains from the same sample are listed, as sequenced in a study of graft-versus-host responses after intestinal transplantation. Sequencing was performed with immunoSEQ multiplex PCR; in TCRdb, only in-frame clones are kept and a portion is missing. This repertoire shows about 120,000 clones, about 93% found once; its top ten account for more than 0.1%. No antigen is known for these receptors. Source: unstimulated CD4+ T cells sorted from spleen or lymph node cells, taken before intestinal transplant. These receptors were taken from a human donor who received an intestinal transplant.

This chain links TRBV9 with TRBJ2-5, with TRBD2 matching over 13 bases. V lost 4 bases and J lost 5; bases outside the gene matches: 8. From germline, CDR1 is SGDLS and CDR2 YYNGEE. This CDR3 comprises 16 residues. CDR3 region: CASSPRLAGGRETQYF. The DNA of the CDR3 is TGTGCCAGCAGCCCACGACTAGCGGGAGGCCGGGAGACCCAGTACTTC.

The chain employs TRBV7-3 and TRBJ1-2, with 9 bases lining up with TRBD1. The germline V gene has CDR1 SGHTA and CDR2 FQGTGA. J gave up 7 bases and V 4 bases, and 4 bases lay outside the gene matches. The CDR3 length is 13 residues. CDR3 amino acids: CASSWADRGGYTF. As DNA, the CDR3 is TGTGCCAGCAGCTGGGCGGACAGGGGTGGCTACACCTTC.

V is TRBV7-9 and J is TRBJ1-5; D not resolved. Germline CDR1 is SEHNR and CDR2 is FQNEAQ (reference sequence). This CDR3 contains 13 residues. Trimming cost V 1 base and J 5 bases, with 6 bases left between them. Here the CDR3 reads CASSLDTYQPQHF. The CDR3 DNA is TGTGCCAGCAGCTTAGACACCTATCAGCCCCAGCATTTT.

V usage is TRBV6-1 and J usage is TRBJ2-5; TRBD1 matches 10 bases. Per the germline V gene, CDR1 is MNHNS and CDR2 is SASEGT. This CDR3 region has 12 residues. The ends lost 8 bases at V and 11 bases at J; junction bases unmatched: 8. The CDR3: CASADRGGQQYF. CDR3 coding DNA: TGTGCCAGCGCGGACAGGGGGGGACAGCAGTACTTC.

The chain has TRBV27 and TRBJ1-1, with 9 nucleotides matching TRBD1. The germline V gene has CDR1 MNHEY and CDR2 SMNVEV (reference sequence). The CDR3 loop spans 17 amino acids. Trimming cost V 7 bases and J 1 base; bases outside gene matches: 13. The DNA for the CDR3 is TGTGCCAGCACCCCTAGGGCTTACAGGGGGCGGAACACTGAAGCTTTCTTT. Protein product: CASTPRAYRGRNTEAFF.

The V call is TRBV7-2, the J call TRBJ2-1; no firm D call. Trimming removed 3 bases at V and 9 bases at J, with 12 bases between. The CDR3 runs 13 residues. Germline V gives CDR1 SGHTA, CDR2 FQGNSA. The CDR3 DNA reads TGTGCCAGCAGCTTTTCCGTTTTTAGTGAGCAGTTCTTC. Protein product: CASSFSVFSEQFF.

The V gene is TRBV6-5, the J gene TRBJ1-5; 7 nucleotides agree with TRBD1. CDR1 is MNHEY, CDR2 SVGAGI, per germline. This CDR3 is built from 16 residues. The junction had 4 bases not matched to a gene; V was cut back by 2 bases and J by 0 bases. The CDR3 DNA follows: TGTGCCAGCAGTTACCCCCAGGGGGATAGCAATCAGCCCCAGCATTTT. Translation: CASSYPQGDSNQPQHF.

This rearrangement joins TRBV6-4 to TRBJ2-1; TRBD2 agrees at 10 bases. The CDR3 sequence is 14 residues long. The J segment lost 3 bases and the V segment lost 5 bases, leaving 1 base of the junction unmatched. CDR1 and CDR2 from the germline V gene are MRHNA and SNTAGT. CDR3 amino acids: CASSSSGGYNEQFF. The DNA for the CDR3 is TGTGCCAGCAGTTCTAGCGGGGGCTACAATGAGCAGTTCTTC.

The rearrangement joins TRBV5-6 to TRBJ1-2, with no clear D. CDR3 length: 15 amino acids. CDR1 is SGHDT and CDR2 is YYEEEE in the germline V gene. Trimming stripped 3 bases from V and 3 bases from J, with 15 bases between. The CDR3 sequence: CASSSHGEGDYGYTF. Here the CDR3 DNA reads TGTGCCAGCAGCTCGCACGGGGAGGGTGACTATGGCTACACCTTC.

The chain uses TRBV5-1 and TRBJ1-2; 7 positions match TRBD1. The germline CDR1 and CDR2 sequences are SGHRS and YFSETQ. This CDR3 has 13 residues. V was pared by 3 bases and J by 4 bases, with 3 bases of the junction left unmatched. For the CDR3, the DNA is TGCGCCAGCAGCTGGGGACAGTCCTATGGCTACACCTTC. Its translation: CASSWGQSYGYTF.

CDR3 bases: TGTGCCAGCTCACCACCTTACCGGGGGACAGACCATGAGCAGTTCTTC. This encodes CASSPPYRGTDHEQFF. The rearrangement joins TRBV18 to TRBJ2-1; TRBD1 might be the D (7 bases). The CDR3 contains 16 residues. Germline V gene sequence: CDR1 KGHSH, CDR2 LQKENI. V was clipped by 0 bases and J by 8 bases, with 17 bases between them.

The V gene is TRBV5-3, the J gene TRBJ2-1; no firm D call. TRBV5-3 is sorted into the ORF group, with uncertain function. V was cut by 4 bases and J by 0 bases, with 11 bases left in between. The CDR3 is made up of 15 amino acids. The CDR3 bases are TGTGCCAGAAGCCACCGTTGGAGCTCCTACAATGAGCAGTTCTTC. This sequence encodes CARSHRWSSYNEQFF.

The rearrangement joins TRBV6-5 to TRBJ1-4, with D perhaps TRBD1 (5 bases). CDR3 length: 14 residues. CDR1 is MNHEY and CDR2 is SVGAGI in the germline V gene. Trimming removed 0 bases at V and 6 bases at J, with 8 bases between. This chain's CDR3 is CASSYSGTDEKLFF. CDR3 coding DNA: TGTGCCAGCAGTTACTCCGGGACGGATGAAAAACTGTTTTTT.

In DNA, the CDR3 is TGTGCCAGCAGCTTGGGTACGGGACCGTACAATGAGCAGTTCTTC. It specifies CASSLGTGPYNEQFF. The V gene is TRBV5-4, the J gene TRBJ2-1; D may match TRBD1 or TRBD2 (5 bases each). The V gene lost 0 bases and the J gene lost 4 bases, with 11 bases spanning the gap. This CDR3 has 15 amino acids. Germline V CDR1 and CDR2: SGHNT, YYREEE (reference sequence). The full variable domain, rest sourced from reference TRBV5-4 and TRBJ2-1, is ETGVTQSPTHLIKTRGQQVTLRCSSQSGHNTVSWYQQALGQGPQFIFQYYREEENGRGNFPPRFSGLQFPNYSSELNVNALELDDSALYLCASSLGTGPYNEQFFGPGTRLTVL.

This clone was seen a single time. The chain combines TRBV10-3 with TRBJ2-2; 10 bases align to TRBD1. The V and J ends lost 6 bases and 5 bases, in that order; junction bases with no gene match: 6. CDR3 length equals 15 residues. Germline values: CDR1 ENHRY, CDR2 SYGVKD. This CDR3 is CAISFGTGETGELFF. The CDR3 nucleotides are TGTGCCATCAGCTTCGGGACAGGGGAAACCGGGGAGCTGTTTTTT.

The rearrangement joins TRBV7-9 to TRBJ1-1; 8 positions match TRBD1. Germline-derived CDR1 and CDR2 are SEHNR and FQNEAQ (reference sequence). With V trimmed by 1 base and J by 0 bases, 10 bases remained unmatched. This CDR3 is 18 amino acids long. The CDR3 coding sequence is TGTGCCAGCAGCTTAGTTTGGCGACAGGGGTGGATGAACACTGAAGCTTTCTTT. It specifies CASSLVWRQGWMNTEAFF.

The V gene is TRBV5-1, the J gene TRBJ1-1; perhaps TRBD1 as D (6 bases). The V end was cut by 1 base, the J end by 2 bases, with 9 bases between. The CDR3 consists of 14 residues. CDR1 is SGHRS, CDR2 YFSETQ, per germline. The CDR3 region has the DNA TGCGCCAGCAGCTTGAGGGGGATAAACACTGAAGCTTTCTTT. Translation gives CASSLRGINTEAFF.

The V gene is TRBV6-5, the J gene TRBJ2-7; D is uncertain. V lost 1 base to trimming and J lost 6 bases, with 4 bases between them. The CDR3 length is 11 residues. CDR1 MNHEY and CDR2 SVGAGI come from the germline V gene. CDR3 region: CASSYYVEQYF. CDR3 sequence (DNA): TGTGCCAGCAGTTACTACGTCGAGCAGTACTTC.

The chain is built from TRBV6-5 and TRBJ2-3, with 8 bases that match TRBD1. CDR1 and CDR2 from the germline V gene are MNHEY and SVGAGI. The CDR3 extends over 14 amino acids. V was clipped by 6 bases and J by 4 bases; unmatched bases: 6. CDR3 residues: CASRQDRGPDTQYF. The CDR3 coding sequence is TGTGCCAGCAGGCAAGACAGGGGCCCAGATACGCAGTATTTT.

This clone was counted only a few times. The chain carries TRBV7-9 and TRBJ2-7, with D uncertain. Per germline, CDR1 SEHNR and CDR2 FQNEAQ (reference sequence). The V end was cut by 10 bases, the J end by 0 bases, with 10 bases between. This CDR3 has 12 residues. The CDR3 region has the DNA TGTGCCACCCAGATAAGCTCCTACGAGCAGTACTTC. Amino acid sequence: CATQISSYEQYF. The entire variable domain, with the rest obtained from reference TRBV7-9 and TRBJ2-7, is as follows: DTGVSQNPRHKITKRGQNVTFRCDPISEHNRLYWYRQTLGQGPEFLTYFQNEAQLEKSRLLSDRFSAERPKGSFSTLEIQRTEQGDSAMYLCATQISSYEQYFGPGTRLTVT.

The chain carries TRBV2 and TRBJ2-7; TRBD2 aligns across 9 bases. V lost 10 bases, J lost 6 bases, and 10 bases stayed unmatched. Per germline, CDR1 SNHLY and CDR2 FYNNEI. CDR3 size: 13 residues. This CDR3 reads CATEREVQAEQYF. For the CDR3, the DNA is TGTGCCACCGAGCGGGAGGTACAGGCCGAGCAGTACTTC.

The chain is built from TRBV19 and TRBJ1-5, with D unresolved. This CDR3 is built from 16 residues. Deletions cut 3 bases from V and 1 base from J, with 13 bases between. Germline lookup yields CDR1 LNHDA and CDR2 SQIVND (reference sequence). The CDR3 bases are TGTGCCAGTAGTATGCCCCGGGGATCGAGCAATCAGCCCCAGCATTTT. Translating gives CASSMPRGSSNQPQHF.

The rearrangement uses TRBV28 and TRBJ2-3, with 13 bases fitting TRBD2. The V segment lost 6 bases and the J segment 7 bases; nucleotides outside the gene matches: 7. Germline values: CDR1 MDHEN, CDR2 SYDVKM. The CDR3 runs 15 residues. The CDR3 region is CASSPGTSGTNTQYF. CDR3 coding DNA: TGTGCCAGCAGCCCCGGGACTAGCGGGACCAATACGCAGTATTTT.

The table lists this clone with a count of one. This rearrangement joins TRBV6-1 to TRBJ2-1; D is perhaps TRBD2 (5 bases). Trimming left V 8 bases short and J 4 bases short, with 12 bases between. Germline V lookup: CDR1 MNHNS, CDR2 SASEGT. CDR3 length: 13 amino acids. CDR3 loop: CASETSGYNEQFF. DNA for the CDR3: TGTGCCAGCGAAACCTCGGGATACAATGAGCAGTTCTTC.

The CDR3: CASSTQGAGEQYF. In DNA, the CDR3 is TGCGCCAGCAGCACACAGGGGGCTGGCGAGCAGTACTTC. V and J are TRBV5-1 and TRBJ2-7; 9 bases match TRBD1. The CDR3 covers 13 residues. The germline V gene has CDR1 SGHRS and CDR2 YFSETQ. Trimming took 4 bases from V and 6 from J; bases not matched to a gene: 5.